The rows below give T cell receptor beta chains drawn from one sample of a study of cytomegalovirus exposure and HLA in healthy donors. Sequencing was performed with immunoSEQ multiplex PCR; in TCRdb, only in-frame clones are kept and a portion is missing. Of 250,000 to 350,000 clones in the sample, 86% are singletons; the top ten hold under 0.85%. Sequenced: PBMCs. The receptors originated from a woman aged 18-29 years in good health and CMV-seronegative. CDR3s include the opening cysteine and the closing phenylalanine or tryptophan. Each record gives: V gene, D gene, clone size, J gene, CDR3 protein, CDR3 DNA. A D gene is named only where the DNA matches it firmly. The size entry is marked missing in some rows and otherwise reads once, few, many or a size class.

>TRBV6-5|-|few|TRBJ2-7
CATAQGYEQYF
TGTGCCACCGCACAGGGCTACGAGCAGTACTTC
>TRBV7-2|TRBD2|-|TRBJ2-1
CASSPTSGRDGEQFF
TGTGCCAGCAGCCCAACTAGCGGGAGGGATGGTGAGCAGTTCTTC
>TRBV7-3|TRBD1|once|TRBJ1-2
CASSPGQAYGYTF
TGTGCCAGCAGCCCAGGACAGGCCTATGGCTACACCTTC
>TRBV9|-|-|TRBJ1-4
CASSVDEGRNEKLFF
TGTGCCAGCAGCGTAGATGAGGGGAGGAATGAAAAACTGTTTTTT
>TRBV7-7|TRBD1|-|TRBJ2-5
CASSLGTGGQETQYF
TGTGCTAGCAGCTTGGGGACAGGTGGGCAAGAGACCCAGTACTTC
>TRBV13|-|-|TRBJ2-7
CASSYSGTGYEQYF
TGTGCCAGCAGCTACAGCGGGACAGGCTACGAGCAGTACTTC
>TRBV18|-|-|TRBJ2-5
CASSPTGDQETQYF
TGTGCCAGCTCACCGACAGGCGACCAAGAGACCCAGTACTTC
>TRBV4-1|-|few|TRBJ1-2
CASSPQASYGYTF
TGCGCCAGCAGCCCCCAGGCGAGCTATGGCTACACCTTC
>TRBV25-1|-|-|TRBJ2-7
CASSEVLAREQYF
TGTGCCAGCAGTGAAGTTTTAGCGCGGGAGCAGTACTTC
>TRBV7-9|-|-|TRBJ2-1
CASSRVNEQFF
TGTGCCAGCAGCAGAGTCAATGAGCAGTTCTTC
>TRBV7-2|-|-|TRBJ2-3
CASSLADWGTDTQYF
TGTGCCAGCAGCTTAGCAGACTGGGGCACAGATACGCAGTATTTT
>TRBV15|TRBD1|-|TRBJ1-4
CATSSWDRGASEKLFF
TGTGCCACCAGCAGTTGGGACAGGGGCGCGAGTGAAAAACTGTTTTTT
>TRBV19|-|-|TRBJ2-7
CASSIRGGDIGSYEQYF
TGTGCCAGTAGTATAAGAGGGGGTGATATCGGATCCTACGAGCAGTACTTC
>TRBV7-3|-|once|TRBJ2-6
CASSLIPGAGANVLTF
TGTGCCAGCAGCTTAATCCCCGGGGCTGGGGCCAACGTCCTGACTTTC
>TRBV6-5|TRBD1|-|TRBJ1-1
CASSYSQGANTEAFF
TGTGCCAGCAGTTACTCTCAGGGGGCGAACACTGAAGCTTTCTTT
>TRBV7-3|TRBD1|-|TRBJ2-3
CASSLRTGGDTQYF
TGTGCCAGCAGCTTGAGGACAGGCGGAGATACGCAGTATTTT
>TRBV6-1|TRBD2|-|TRBJ2-5
CASRLAKETQYF
TGTGCCAGCCGACTAGCTAAAGAGACCCAGTACTTC
>TRBV13|TRBD1|-|TRBJ2-1
CAGGQGEGNEQFF
TGTGCCGGGGGACAGGGGGAGGGCAATGAGCAGTTCTTC
>TRBV7-2|-|-|TRBJ2-5
CASTVQETQYF
TGTGCCAGCACCGTCCAGGAGACCCAGTACTTC
>TRBV11-3|-|once|TRBJ2-7
CASSLASDEQYF
TGTGCCAGCAGCTTAGCTAGCGACGAGCAGTACTTC
>TRBV27|TRBD2|-|TRBJ2-1
CASRGLAGGSSSYNEQFF
TGTGCCAGCCGCGGACTAGCGGGAGGCTCCAGCTCCTACAATGAGCAGTTCTTC
>TRBV7-9|-|-|TRBJ2-7
CASSSGKQSSYEQYF
TGTGCCAGCAGCTCGGGAAAACAAAGCTCCTACGAGCAGTACTTC
>TRBV7-2|-|-|TRBJ1-1
CASSFTPRLATEAFF
TGTGCCAGCAGCTTCACCCCCAGGCTGGCCACTGAAGCTTTCTTT
>TRBV11-1|TRBD2|-|TRBJ2-1
CASSLEGLGYNEQFF
TGTGCCAGCAGCTTAGAGGGACTAGGTTACAATGAGCAGTTCTTC
>TRBV11-1|-|-|TRBJ2-1
CASSFGGEQFF
TGTGCCAGCAGCTTTGGCGGTGAGCAGTTCTTC
>TRBV5-1|TRBD2|-|TRBJ2-7
CASSYTSGRADEQYF
TGCGCCAGCAGCTACACTAGCGGGAGGGCTGACGAGCAGTACTTC
>TRBV12-5|TRBD1|-|TRBJ1-4
CASGALGGRNEKLFF
TGTGCTAGTGGTGCATTAGGGGGCCGTAATGAAAAACTGTTTTTT